The 18 T cell receptor beta chains reported below all come from one sample, sequenced in a study of blood T cell repertoires in COVID-19 (TCRdb year 2020). The library was obtained by the immunoSEQ multiplex PCR assay. TCRdb retrieved this table from immuneACCESS and kept in-frame rearrangements only. Not all clones are present; in checked studies, unresolved V genes account for under half, and no reason is known for the remainder. This sample comprises about 12,000 clones, 75% to 90% of them detected only once. The ten largest clones take up roughly 5.1% of the sample. What was sequenced was peripheral blood. The origin of the receptors is a human donor in a cohort sampled during active COVID-19.

V and J are TRBV2 and TRBJ1-5, with TRBD1 matching over 9 bases. This CDR3 spans 14 amino acids. With 4 bases clipped from V and 7 bases from J, the junction kept 5 bases outside the gene matches. CDR1 and CDR2 from the germline V gene are SNHLY and FYNNEI. Written as DNA, the CDR3 is TGTGCCAGCAGTGGGGACAGGGAAGGGCAGCCCCAGCATTTT. It is translated as CASSGDREGQPQHF.

This clone appeared once. The chain employs TRBV5-1 and TRBJ2-1, with 7 bases lining up with TRBD2. This CDR3 region has 14 residues. J was trimmed by 4 bases and V by 5 bases; bases with no gene match: 6. In germline, CDR1 is SGHRS, CDR2 YFSETQ. CDR3 sequence reads: CASSRGESYNEQFF. The CDR3 DNA reads as TGCGCCAGCAGTCGGGGGGAATCTTACAATGAGCAGTTCTTC.

The rearrangement links TRBV6-5 to TRBJ1-1, with 7 bases identical to TRBD1. The CDR3 length is 14 residues. The V and J ends lost 6 bases and 4 bases, in that order; junction bases with no gene match: 8. Germline CDR1 and CDR2: MNHEY and SVGAGI. The CDR3 coding sequence is TGTGCCAGCAGAGTGAAACAGGGGAGCACTGAAGCTTTCTTT. Amino acids: CASRVKQGSTEAFF.

The chain couples TRBV5-6 to TRBJ1-1; 9 bases are a match to TRBD1. Germline V gene sequence: CDR1 SGHDT, CDR2 YYEEEE. This CDR3 spans 15 amino acids. V lost 4 bases to trimming and J lost 3 bases; unmatched junction nucleotides: 7. The DNA of the CDR3 is TGTGCCAGCAGCCCCAAGGACAGGGGTGACACTGAAGCTTTCTTT. Translating gives CASSPKDRGDTEAFF.

V is TRBV7-9 and J is TRBJ1-1; no reliable D call. Looked up from germline, CDR1 is SEHNR and CDR2 is FQNEAQ (reference sequence). The CDR3 loop spans 13 amino acids. The V gene lost 5 bases and the J gene lost 7 bases, with 14 bases spanning the gap. The DNA of the CDR3 is TGTGCCAGCAGCCCGACTCCCCGAGGTGAAGCTTTCTTT. This sequence encodes CASSPTPRGEAFF. Full variable domain (rest looked up from reference TRBV7-9 and TRBJ1-1): DTGVSQNPRHKITKRGQNVTFRCDPISEHNRLYWYRQTLGQGPEFLTYFQNEAQLEKSRLLSDRFSAERPKGSFSTLEIQRTEQGDSAMYLCASSPTPRGEAFFGQGTRLTVV.

V and J are TRBV11-2 and TRBJ1-4; 9 bases fit TRBD1. Germline-derived CDR1 and CDR2 are SGHAT and FQNNGV. V lost 1 base and J lost 3; bases outside the gene matches: 3. This CDR3 has 16 amino acids. Here the CDR3 DNA reads TGTGCCAGCAGCTTAGGTGACAGGGGGGCTAATGAAAAACTGTTTTTT. This translates into CASSLGDRGANEKLFF. The whole variable domain, filled in from reference TRBV11-2 and TRBJ1-4, reads EAGVAQSPRYKIIEKRQSVAFWCNPISGHATLYWYQQILGQGPKLLIQFQNNGVVDDSQLPKDRFSAERLKGVDSTLKIQPAKLEDSAVYLCASSLGDRGANEKLFFGSGTQLSVL.

CDR3 residues: CASSEWDRGARNEQFF. CDR3 sequence (DNA): TGTGCCAGCAGTGAATGGGACAGGGGCGCTCGCAATGAGCAGTTCTTC. This sequence joins TRBV6-1 and TRBJ2-1; TRBD1 aligns across 10 bases. Germline CDR1 is MNHNS and CDR2 is SASEGT. The trim removed 2 bases at V and 6 bases at J, leaving 7 bases unmatched. The CDR3 has 16 amino acids.

V gene TRBV7-2 combines with J gene TRBJ1-1, with TRBD1 identical over 7 bases. The CDR3 spans 14 residues. CDR1 is SGHTA and CDR2 is FQGNSA in the germline V gene. V dropped 3 bases and J dropped 5; count of bases not matched to a gene: 6. The CDR3 DNA reads as TGTGCCAGCAGCTTTCAGACAGGGCCTACTGAAGCTTTCTTT. Its translation is CASSFQTGPTEAFF.

V usage is TRBV18 and J usage is TRBJ1-6; 10 bases match TRBD1. The CDR3 has 17 amino acids. V trimming: 3 bases; J trimming: 1 base; junction bases outside the gene matches: 3. The germline V gene encodes CDR1 KGHSH and CDR2 LQKENI. The CDR3 DNA reads TGTGCCAGCTCACCCGGGACAGGGGTATCCTATAATTCACCCCTCCACTTT. Protein sequence: CASSPGTGVSYNSPLHF.

The sample holds a few counts of this clone. The J gene is TRBJ2-7, the V gene TRBV20-1, with 7 positions matching TRBD2. Per germline, CDR1 DFQATT and CDR2 SNEGSKA (reference sequence). CDR3 length equals 11 residues. In nucleotides, the CDR3 is TGCAGACAGGCTAGCGGTCACGAGCAGTACTTC. This sequence encodes CRQASGHEQYF.

The chain links TRBV5-1 to TRBJ1-3, with 9 bases matching TRBD1. CDR3 length equals 15 residues. Germline assignment: CDR1 SGHRS and CDR2 YFSETQ. Trimming at V came to 1 base and at J to 6 bases, leaving 5 bases not matched to a gene. In nucleotides, the CDR3 is TGCGCCAGCAGCTTGTCACAGGGGGCGGAAAACACCATATATTTT. Protein product: CASSLSQGAENTIYF.

The chain has TRBV28 and TRBJ1-3; TRBD1 is a possible D gene (5 bases). Trimming shortened V by 8 bases and J by 1 base, and 12 bases separated the two germline ends. The CDR3 consists of 14 residues. CDR1 is MDHEN and CDR2 is SYDVKM in the germline V gene. CDR3 DNA sequence: TGTGCCAGCCACGGGGGGTCGTCTGGAAACACCATATATTTT. This gives the protein CASHGGSSGNTIYF.

V gene TRBV23-1 combines with J gene TRBJ1-6, with D tentatively TRBD1 (6 bases). TRBV23-1 carries the ORF label, with uncertain function. The CDR3 consists of 20 residues. V lost 0 bases to trimming and J lost 6 bases, with 24 bases between them. The CDR3 reads CASSQSIRVHGRGFNSPLHF. The CDR3, as DNA: TGCGCCAGCAGTCAATCTATTAGGGTCCATGGCAGGGGTTTTAATTCACCCCTCCACTTT.

The V and J genes are TRBV21-1 and TRBJ2-7; the table's D call, TRBD1, was not checked against the DNA. TRBV21-1 is labeled a pseudogene. The CDR3 totals 15 residues. The CDR3 DNA follows: TGTGCCAGCAGCAACCGGGACAGGGAAGCCTACGAGCAGTACTTC. Amino acids: CASSNRDREAYEQYF.

The chain is built from TRBV10-3 and TRBJ1-1; no clear D. Germline V gene lookup returns CDR1 ENHRY and CDR2 SYGVKD. The germline V and J ends were trimmed by 4 bases and 0 bases, with 12 bases remaining between them. This CDR3 comprises 15 residues. The CDR3: CAISGTGRMNTEAFF. CDR3 nucleotides: TGTGCCATCAGTGGTACGGGAAGAATGAACACTGAAGCTTTCTTT.

V usage is TRBV15 and J usage is TRBJ2-7; 10 bases are a match to TRBD2. The trim removed 1 base at V and 4 bases at J, leaving 4 bases unmatched. Germline lookup yields CDR1 LNHNV and CDR2 YYDKDF (reference sequence). This CDR3 spans 15 amino acids. The CDR3 DNA sequence: TGTGCCACCAGCAGAGCAGCGGGAGGGCCATACGAGCAGTACTTC. Translating it yields CATSRAAGGPYEQYF.

The chain is built from TRBV7-3 and TRBJ1-6; D gene uncertain. The germline V and J ends were trimmed by 4 bases and 5 bases, with 27 bases remaining between them. Germline CDR1 and CDR2: SGHTA and FQGTGA. The CDR3 runs to 20 residues. The CDR3 reads CASSYYLSGQTTNHNSPLHF. The CDR3 DNA is TGTGCCAGCAGCTACTACCTGAGTGGGCAGACGACTAATCATAATTCACCCCTCCACTTT.

The table lists this clone with a count of one. The chain carries TRBV12-3 or TRBV12-4 and TRBJ1-2, with 9 nucleotides matching TRBD1. The junction had 5 bases not matched to a gene; V was cut back by 4 bases and J by 8 bases. The CDR3 runs 13 residues. The CDR3 spells CASSSRTGAGYTF. The CDR3 bases are TGTGCCAGCAGTTCTAGGACAGGGGCCGGCTACACCTTC.